A single sample gave rise to the 3 T cell receptor beta chains below, sequenced in a study of T cells in Graves' hyperthyroidism and ophthalmopathy. Amplification of TCR beta CDR3 regions was performed using RNA transcripts as template. Using the HTBI primer set, a first-round RT-PCR was run on the TCR CDR3. MiXCR was run by TCRdb on the multiplex PCR reads, yielding one entry per CDR3 protein. The sample includes 700,000 or so distinct CDR3 sequences, about a sixth of them seen just once. The sample consisted of blood. These receptors originate from a man aged 18 to 30 with Graves' hyperthyroidism.

This clonotype has just a few counts. The V and J genes are TRBV10-1 and TRBJ2-1; 8 nucleotides line up with TRBD2. CDR1 WNHNN and CDR2 SYGVQD come from the germline V gene (reference sequence). V lost 10 bases to trimming and J lost 12 bases; unmatched junction nucleotides: 2. The CDR3 runs 9 residues. The CDR3 DNA reads TGCGCCATCCGGGGGGGGCAGTTCTTC. Protein product: CAIRGGQFF.

This clonotype was found a few times. The chain links TRBV6-2 or TRBV6-3 to TRBJ2-7; D possibly corresponds to TRBD2 (5 bases). CDR1 is MNHEY, CDR2 SVGEGT, per germline. The CDR3 is 18 amino acids. Trimming left V 5 bases short and J 4 bases short, with 27 bases between. The CDR3, as DNA: TGTGCCAGCAGTCCAAACCCACTTAAGCGGCGGAGATATTACGAGCAGTACTTC. Protein product: CASSPNPLKRRRYYEQYF.

This clonotype was counted at least ten times. The J gene is TRBJ2-5, the V gene TRBV9, with D tentatively TRBD2 (6 bases). V was pared by 0 bases and J by 2 bases, with 17 bases between. The CDR3 sequence is 17 residues long. Germline V gives CDR1 SGDLS, CDR2 YYNGEE. The CDR3 region is CASSVEGGDGFQETQYF. The CDR3 DNA reads as TGTGCCAGCAGCGTAGAGGGCGGGGACGGATTTCAAGAGACCCAGTACTTC.